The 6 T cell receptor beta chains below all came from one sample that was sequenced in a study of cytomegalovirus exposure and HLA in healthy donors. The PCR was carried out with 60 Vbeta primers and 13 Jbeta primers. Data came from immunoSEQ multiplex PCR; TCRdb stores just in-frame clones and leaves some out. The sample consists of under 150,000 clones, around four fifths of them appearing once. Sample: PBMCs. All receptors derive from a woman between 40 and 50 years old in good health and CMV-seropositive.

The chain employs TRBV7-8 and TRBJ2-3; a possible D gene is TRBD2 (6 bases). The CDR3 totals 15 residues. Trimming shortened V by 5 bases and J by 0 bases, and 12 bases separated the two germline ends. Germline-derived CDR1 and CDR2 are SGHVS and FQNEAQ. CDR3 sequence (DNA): TGTGCCAGCAGCCCCGCGGGGTCTAGCACAGATACGCAGTATTTT. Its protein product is CASSPAGSSTDTQYF. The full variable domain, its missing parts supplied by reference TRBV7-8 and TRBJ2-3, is GAGVSQSPRYKVAKRGQDVALRCDPISGHVSLFWYQQALGQGPEFLTYFQNEAQLDKSGLPSDRFFAERPEGSVSTLKIQRTQQEDSAVYLCASSPAGSSTDTQYFGPGTRLTVL.

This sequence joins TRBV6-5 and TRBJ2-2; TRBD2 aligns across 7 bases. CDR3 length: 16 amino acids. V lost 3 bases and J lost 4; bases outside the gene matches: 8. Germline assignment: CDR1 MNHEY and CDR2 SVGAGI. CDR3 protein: CASSYDPGGFTGELFF. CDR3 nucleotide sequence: TGTGCCAGCAGTTATGATCCGGGGGGATTCACCGGGGAGCTGTTTTTT.

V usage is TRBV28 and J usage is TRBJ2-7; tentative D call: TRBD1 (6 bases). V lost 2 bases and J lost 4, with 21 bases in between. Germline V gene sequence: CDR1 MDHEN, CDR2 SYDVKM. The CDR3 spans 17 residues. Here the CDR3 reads CASSLVIGVGARYEQYF. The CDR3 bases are TGTGCCAGCAGTTTAGTTATAGGGGTGGGGGCTAGGTACGAGCAGTACTTC.

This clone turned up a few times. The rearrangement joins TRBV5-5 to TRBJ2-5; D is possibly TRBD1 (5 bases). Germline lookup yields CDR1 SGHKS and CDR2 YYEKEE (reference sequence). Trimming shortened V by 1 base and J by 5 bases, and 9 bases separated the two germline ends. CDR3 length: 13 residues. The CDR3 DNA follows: TGTGCCAGCAGCTTGTGGGGCTCGGAGACCCAGTACTTC. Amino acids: CASSLWGSETQYF. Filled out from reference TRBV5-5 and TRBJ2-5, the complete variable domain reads DAGVTQSPTHLIKTRGQQVTLRCSPISGHKSVSWYQQVLGQGPQFIFQYYEKEERGRGNFPDRFSARQFPNYSSELNVNALLLGDSALYLCASSLWGSETQYFGPGTRLLVL.

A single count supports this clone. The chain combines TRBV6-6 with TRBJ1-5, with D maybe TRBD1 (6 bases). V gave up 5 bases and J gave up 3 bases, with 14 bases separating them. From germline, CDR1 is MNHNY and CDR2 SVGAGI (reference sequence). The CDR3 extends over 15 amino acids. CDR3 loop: CASSTNRASNQPQHF. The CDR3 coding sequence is TGTGCCAGCAGTACAAACAGGGCTTCCAATCAGCCCCAGCATTTT.

The CDR3 region is CASSFPPGDEQYF. CDR3 nucleotides: TGTGCCAGCAGCTTCCCCCCGGGGGACGAGCAGTACTTC. The gene calls are TRBV7-9 and TRBJ2-7, with a tentative D call TRBD2 (6 bases). The germline V gene has CDR1 SEHNR and CDR2 FQNEAQ (reference sequence). V gave up 3 bases and J gave up 5 bases, with 11 bases separating them. CDR3 length equals 13 residues.